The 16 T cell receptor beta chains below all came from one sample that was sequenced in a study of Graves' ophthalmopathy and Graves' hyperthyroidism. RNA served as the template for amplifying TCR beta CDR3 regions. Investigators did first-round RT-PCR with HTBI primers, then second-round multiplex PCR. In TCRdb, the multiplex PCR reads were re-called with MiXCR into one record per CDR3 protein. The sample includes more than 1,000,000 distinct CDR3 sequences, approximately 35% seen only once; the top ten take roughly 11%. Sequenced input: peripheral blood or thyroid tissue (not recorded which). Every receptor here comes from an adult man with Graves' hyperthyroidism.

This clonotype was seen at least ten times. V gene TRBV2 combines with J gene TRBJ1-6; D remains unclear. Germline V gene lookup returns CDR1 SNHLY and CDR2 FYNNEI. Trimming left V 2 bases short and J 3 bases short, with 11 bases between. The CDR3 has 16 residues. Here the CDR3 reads CASSEYGSNYNSPLHF. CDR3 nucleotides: TGTGCCAGCAGTGAATATGGCAGCAACTATAATTCACCCCTCCACTTT.

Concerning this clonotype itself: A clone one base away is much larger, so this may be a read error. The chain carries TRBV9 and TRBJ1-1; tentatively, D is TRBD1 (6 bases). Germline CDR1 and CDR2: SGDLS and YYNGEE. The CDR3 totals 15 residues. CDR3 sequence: CASSVAGTMNAEAFF. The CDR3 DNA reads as TGTGCCAGCAGCGTAGCCGGGACAATGAACGCTGAAGCTTTCTTT.

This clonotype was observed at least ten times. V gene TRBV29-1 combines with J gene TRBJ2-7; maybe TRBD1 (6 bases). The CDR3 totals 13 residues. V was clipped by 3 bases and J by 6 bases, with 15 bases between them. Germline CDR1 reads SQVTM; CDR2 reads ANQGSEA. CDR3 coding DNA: TGCAGCGTTGATGGGCAGGGGTCCGCCGAGCAGTACTTC. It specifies CSVDGQGSAEQYF.

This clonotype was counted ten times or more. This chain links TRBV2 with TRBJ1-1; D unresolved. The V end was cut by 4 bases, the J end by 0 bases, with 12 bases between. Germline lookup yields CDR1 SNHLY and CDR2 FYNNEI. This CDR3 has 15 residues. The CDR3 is CASSVSSPLNTEAFF. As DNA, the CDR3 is TGTGCCAGCAGTGTTTCATCGCCTCTGAACACTGAAGCTTTCTTT. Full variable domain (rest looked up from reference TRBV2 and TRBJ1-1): EPEVTQTPSHQVTQMGQEVILRCVPISNHLYFYWYRQILGQKVEFLVSFYNNEISEKSEIFDDQFSVERPDGSNFTLKIRSTKLEDSAMYFCASSVSSPLNTEAFFGQGTRLTVV.

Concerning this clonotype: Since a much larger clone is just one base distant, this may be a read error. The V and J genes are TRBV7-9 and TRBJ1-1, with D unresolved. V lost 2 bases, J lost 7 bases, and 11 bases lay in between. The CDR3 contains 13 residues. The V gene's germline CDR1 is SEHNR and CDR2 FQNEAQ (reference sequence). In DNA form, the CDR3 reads TGTGCCAGCAGCTTATGGACGAGCGGTGAAGCTTTCTTT. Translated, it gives CASSLWTSGEAFF.

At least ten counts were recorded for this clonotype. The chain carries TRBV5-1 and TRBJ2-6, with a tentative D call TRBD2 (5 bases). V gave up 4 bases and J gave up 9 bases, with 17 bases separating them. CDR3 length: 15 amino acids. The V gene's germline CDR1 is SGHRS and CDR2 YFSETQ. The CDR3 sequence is CASSPTEPRDNVLTF. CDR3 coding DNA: TGCGCCAGCAGCCCGACTGAGCCGAGGGACAACGTCCTGACTTTC.

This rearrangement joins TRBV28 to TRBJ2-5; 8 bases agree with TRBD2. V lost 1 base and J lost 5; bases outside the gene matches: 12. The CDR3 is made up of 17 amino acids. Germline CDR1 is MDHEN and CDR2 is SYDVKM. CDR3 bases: TGTGCCAGCAGTTTATTCGAGGATCGGCGGGGGGACGAGACCCAGTACTTC. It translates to CASSLFEDRRGDETQYF. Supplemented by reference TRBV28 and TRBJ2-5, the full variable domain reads DVKVTQSSRYLVKRTGEKVFLECVQDMDHENMFWYRQDPGLGLRLIYFSYDVKMKEKGDIPEGYSVSREKKERFSLILESASTNQTSMYLCASSLFEDRRGDETQYFGPGTRLLVL.

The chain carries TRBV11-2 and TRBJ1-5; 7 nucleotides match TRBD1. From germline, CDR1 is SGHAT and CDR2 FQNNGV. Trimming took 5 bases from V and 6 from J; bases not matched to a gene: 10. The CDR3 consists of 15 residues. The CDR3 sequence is CASSHAGAGGQPQHF. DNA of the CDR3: TGTGCCAGCAGCCACGCGGGGGCAGGGGGTCAGCCCCAGCATTTT.

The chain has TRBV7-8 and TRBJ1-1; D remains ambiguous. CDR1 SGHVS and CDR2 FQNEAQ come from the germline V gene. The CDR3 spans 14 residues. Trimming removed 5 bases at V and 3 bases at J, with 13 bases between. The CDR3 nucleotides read TGTGCCAGCAGCCAAAGCGTCCAGCACACTGAAGCTTTCTTT. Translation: CASSQSVQHTEAFF.

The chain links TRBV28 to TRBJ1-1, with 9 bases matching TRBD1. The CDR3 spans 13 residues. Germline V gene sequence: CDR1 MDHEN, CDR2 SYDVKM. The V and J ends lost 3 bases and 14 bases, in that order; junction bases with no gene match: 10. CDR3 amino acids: CASSLGQGVNFFF. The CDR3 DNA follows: TGTGCCAGCAGTTTGGGACAGGGCGTTAACTTCTTCTTT.

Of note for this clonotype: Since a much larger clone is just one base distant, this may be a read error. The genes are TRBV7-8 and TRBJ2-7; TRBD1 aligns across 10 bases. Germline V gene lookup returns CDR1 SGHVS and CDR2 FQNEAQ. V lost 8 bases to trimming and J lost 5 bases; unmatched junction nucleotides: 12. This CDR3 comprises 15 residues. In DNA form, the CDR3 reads TGTGCCAGCTGTTTTTCCGGGACAGGGGCCCACGAGCAGTACTTC. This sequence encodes CASCFSGTGAHEQYF.

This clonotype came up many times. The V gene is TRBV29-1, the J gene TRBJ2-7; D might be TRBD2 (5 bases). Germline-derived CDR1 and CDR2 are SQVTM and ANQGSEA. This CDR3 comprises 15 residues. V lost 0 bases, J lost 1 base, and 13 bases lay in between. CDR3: CSVEERTARSYEQYF. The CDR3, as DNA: TGCAGCGTTGAAGAGAGGACTGCCAGGTCCTACGAGCAGTACTTC.

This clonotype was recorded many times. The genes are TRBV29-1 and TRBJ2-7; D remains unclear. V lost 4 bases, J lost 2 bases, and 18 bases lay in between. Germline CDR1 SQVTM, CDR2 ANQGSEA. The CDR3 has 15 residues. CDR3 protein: CSVGGGRHDPYEQYF. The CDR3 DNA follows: TGCAGCGTTGGGGGTGGACGGCATGACCCCTACGAGCAGTACTTC.

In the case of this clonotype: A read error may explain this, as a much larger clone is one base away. CDR3 DNA: TGCAGCGTCCTCGGGGCCAGCACGGAGACCCAGTACTTC. Its translation is CSVLGASTETQYF. The V gene is TRBV29-1, the J gene TRBJ2-5; D tentatively reads TRBD1 or TRBD2 (5 bases each). V was trimmed by 6 bases and J by 5 bases, leaving 16 bases between them. Germline-derived CDR1 and CDR2 are SQVTM and ANQGSEA. The CDR3 extends over 13 amino acids.

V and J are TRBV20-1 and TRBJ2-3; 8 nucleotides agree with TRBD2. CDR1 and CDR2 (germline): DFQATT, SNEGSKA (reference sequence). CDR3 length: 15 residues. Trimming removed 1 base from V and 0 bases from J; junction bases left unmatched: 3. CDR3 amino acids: CSARGERGSTDTQYF. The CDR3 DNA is TGCAGTGCTAGAGGCGAGCGGGGGAGCACAGATACGCAGTATTTT.

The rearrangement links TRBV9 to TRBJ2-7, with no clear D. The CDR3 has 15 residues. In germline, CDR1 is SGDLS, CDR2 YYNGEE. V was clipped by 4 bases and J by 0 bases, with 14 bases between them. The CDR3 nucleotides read TGTGCCAGCAGCCAAGTTGTGTCTGGCTCCTACGAGCAGTACTTC. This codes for CASSQVVSGSYEQYF.